The 12 T cell receptor beta chains presented below share a single source sample, sequenced in a study of blood T cell repertoires in COVID-19. Profiled with immunoSEQ multiplex PCR; TCRdb holds only in-frame clones, not every one. The sample records 160,000 or so clones, roughly 90% being singletons. What was sequenced was PBMCs or T cells enriched from blood (not recorded which). Receptors originate from a woman aged 45 to 65 who had recovered from COVID-19.

The chain recombines TRBV5-8 with TRBJ2-1, with 10 bases lining up with TRBD1. Germline values: CDR1 SGHTS, CDR2 YDEGEE. V shed 0 bases and J 9 bases; nucleotides not matched to a gene: 3. CDR3 length equals 14 residues. This chain's CDR3 is CASSLEGQGSEQFF. The CDR3 nucleotides are TGTGCCAGCAGCTTGGAGGGACAGGGGAGTGAGCAGTTCTTC.

The V call is TRBV19, the J call TRBJ1-5; D uncertain. Germline V gene lookup returns CDR1 LNHDA and CDR2 SQIVND (reference sequence). V shed 10 bases and J shed 5 bases, with 12 bases lying between them. The CDR3 length is 12 residues. Here the CDR3 reads CATAGGHQPQHF. The CDR3 DNA reads as TGTGCCACCGCGGGCGGCCATCAGCCCCAGCATTTT.

This clone was picked up a small number of times. As DNA, the CDR3 is TGTGCCAGCAGTTTGACAGGCTATGGCTACACCTTC. Translated, it gives CASSLTGYGYTF. J is TRBJ1-2 and V is TRBV12-3 or TRBV12-4; D may be TRBD1 (6 bases). V was cut by 3 bases and J by 4 bases, with 6 bases left in between. This CDR3 is 12 amino acids long.

The chain is built from TRBV18 and TRBJ2-3; TRBD2 might be the D (6 bases). V was cut by 8 bases and J by 2 bases, with 11 bases left in between. In germline, CDR1 is KGHSH, CDR2 LQKENI. The CDR3 is made up of 13 amino acids. The CDR3 coding sequence is TGTGCCAGCCACCAGCGGGTCACAGATACGCAGTATTTT. Encoded protein: CASHQRVTDTQYF.

The genes are TRBV11-3 and TRBJ2-5; 7 positions match TRBD1. From germline, CDR1 is SGHNT and CDR2 YENEEA. With V trimmed by 8 bases and J by 1 base, 16 bases remained unmatched. The CDR3 totals 17 residues. The CDR3 nucleotides are TGTGCCAGCCATAGGTCTACGGCAGGGGGTTCCCAAGAGACCCAGTACTTC. Translated: CASHRSTAGGSQETQYF. The entire variable domain, with the rest obtained from reference TRBV11-3 and TRBJ2-5, is as follows: EAGVVQSPRYKIIEKKQPVAFWCNPISGHNTLYWYLQNLGQGPELLIRYENEEAVDDSQLPKDRFSAERLKGVDSTLKIQPAELGDSAVYLCASHRSTAGGSQETQYFGPGTRLLVL.

The chain combines TRBV27 with TRBJ2-7; D call uncertain. Germline-derived CDR1 and CDR2 are MNHEY and SMNVEV (reference sequence). V was shortened by 0 bases and J by 4 bases, with 13 bases between the two germline ends. The CDR3 is made up of 15 amino acids. For the CDR3, the DNA is TGTGCCAGCAGTTTATCGATAGAACAGCCGTACGAGCAGTACTTC. It encodes CASSLSIEQPYEQYF.

The V and J genes are TRBV5-1 and TRBJ1-4; D may be TRBD1 (5 bases). Germline V lookup: CDR1 SGHRS, CDR2 YFSETQ. Trimming took off 5 bases at V and 8 bases at J, with 16 bases between the two ends. The CDR3 totals 14 residues. The CDR3 bases are TGCGCCAGCAGTCAGGCGGGGCGAGGAGAAAAACTGTTTTTT. Translated, it gives CASSQAGRGEKLFF.

The V and J genes are TRBV4-3 and TRBJ2-7, with 9 positions matching TRBD1. After removal of 3 bases from V and 4 bases from J, the junction contained 13 bases not matched to a gene. The CDR3 consists of 17 residues. CDR1 LGHNA and CDR2 YSLEER come from the germline V gene. Written as DNA, the CDR3 is TGCGCCAGCAGCCAGGAGGCTGGGACAGGGCAACGGTACGAGCAGTACTTC. This codes for CASSQEAGTGQRYEQYF.

This clone occurred a few times. The genes are TRBV29-1 and TRBJ2-5; a possible D gene is TRBD2 (8 bases). Germline CDR1 reads SQVTM; CDR2 reads ANQGSEA. The V gene lost 7 bases and the J gene lost 5 bases, with 23 bases spanning the gap. This CDR3 has 15 residues. The CDR3 reads CSAGLGGAGGETQYF. In DNA form, the CDR3 reads TGCAGCGCGGGACTAGGGGGCGCCGGCGGGGAGACCCAGTACTTC.

The V and J genes are TRBV4-2 and TRBJ2-1; 8 bases fit TRBD2. Germline V gene data show CDR1 as LGHNA and CDR2 as YNFKEQ. V lost 0 bases, J lost 5 bases, and 6 bases stayed unmatched. The CDR3 sequence is 16 residues long. The CDR3 region has the DNA TGTGCCAGCAGCCAAGATATGAGCGGGGGCAACAATGAGCAGTTCTTC. Its translation: CASSQDMSGGNNEQFF.

The chain is built from TRBV7-8 and TRBJ2-1, with TRBD1 as a possible D gene (5 bases). The germline V and J ends were trimmed by 6 bases and 2 bases, with 17 bases remaining between them. Germline V gene sequence: CDR1 SGHVS, CDR2 FQNEAQ. The CDR3 is 16 residues long. The CDR3 DNA reads as TGTGCCAGCAGACCCCTACAGGAGCCAACCTACAATGAGCAGTTCTTC. Translated, it gives CASRPLQEPTYNEQFF.

The chain employs TRBV25-1 and TRBJ2-1, with D unresolved. The V gene lost 4 bases and the J gene lost 6 bases, with 4 bases spanning the gap. The CDR3 spans 11 residues. The germline gives CDR1 MGHDK, CDR2 SYGVNS. CDR3 DNA: TGTGCCAGCAGTGCGTTCAATGAGCAGTTCTTC. This encodes CASSAFNEQFF.